These 24 T cell receptor beta chains were sequenced from one sample in a study of blood T cell repertoires in COVID-19. Data came from immunoSEQ multiplex PCR; TCRdb stores just in-frame clones and leaves some out. The data show just over 650,000 clones, 85% to 90% seen once. Sequencing input: peripheral blood. These receptors all come from a young woman with acute or convalescent COVID-19.

This clone was counted a single time. This chain connects TRBV10-3 to TRBJ2-2, with TRBD1 matching 7 bases. CDR1 and CDR2 (germline): ENHRY, SYGVKD. Germline trimming cut 8 bases from V and 6 bases from J; bases unmatched to any gene: 3. The CDR3 runs 12 residues. CDR3 amino acids: CAILQGSGELFF. The CDR3 DNA reads as TGTGCCATCCTACAGGGGTCCGGGGAGCTGTTTTTT.

The V and J genes are TRBV5-1 and TRBJ1-4; weak D call: TRBD1 (6 bases). This CDR3 has 14 residues. The germline CDR1 and CDR2 sequences are SGHRS and YFSETQ. V shed 7 bases and J shed 7 bases, with 17 bases lying between them. CDR3 DNA sequence: TGCGCCAGCCGCCGGGACATAGAGGGTGAAAAACTGTTTTTT. This codes for CASRRDIEGEKLFF.

This clone was observed once. The rearrangement uses TRBV7-9 and TRBJ1-2, with D hard to call. Germline V CDR1 and CDR2: SEHNR, FQNEAQ (reference sequence). V gave up 5 bases and J gave up 6 bases, with 13 bases separating them. The CDR3 has 13 amino acids. DNA of the CDR3: TGTGCCAGCAGCCTGGCCGGGAACCATGGCTACACCTTC. Translation gives CASSLAGNHGYTF.

This clone has only one observation. The chain couples TRBV5-4 to TRBJ1-5, with unresolved D. The V end lost 0 bases, the J end lost 0 bases, and 7 bases lay between the germline ends. There are 15 residues in the CDR3. Germline V gene lookup returns CDR1 SGHNT and CDR2 YYREEE (reference sequence). CDR3 DNA: TGTGCCAGCAGCTTGGGTGGAGTTAGCAATCAGCCCCAGCATTTT. It yields the protein CASSLGGVSNQPQHF.

In nucleotides, the CDR3 is TGTGCCAGCAGCTTGGACAGGGGGCATAAAGATACGCAGTATTTT. This gives the protein CASSLDRGHKDTQYF. The rearrangement joins TRBV5-6 to TRBJ2-3; 9 nucleotides align to TRBD1. Unmatched junction bases numbered 4, after V lost 0 bases and J lost 5 bases. The CDR3 contains 15 residues. Per the germline V gene, CDR1 is SGHDT and CDR2 is YYEEEE.

For the CDR3, the DNA is TGTGCCAGCAGTTCCTACAAGGGGACTAGGGGGTTGGTGAACTATGGCTACACCTTC. It encodes CASSSYKGTRGLVNYGYTF. V is TRBV6-2 or TRBV6-3 and J is TRBJ1-2; tentative D call: TRBD1 (6 bases). Per the germline V gene, CDR1 is MNHEY and CDR2 is SVGEGT. The CDR3 totals 19 residues. Trimming shortened V by 4 bases and J by 2 bases, and 26 bases separated the two germline ends.

A remark on this clone: Other DNA sequences of this sample code for an identical CDR3. This rearrangement joins TRBV14 to TRBJ1-2; a possible D gene is TRBD1 (6 bases). The CDR3 contains 13 residues. V was shortened by 1 base and J by 5 bases, with 8 bases between the two germline ends. CDR1 and CDR2 from the germline V gene are SGHDN and FVKESK. Written as DNA, the CDR3 is TGTGCCAGCAGCCAAGGGCAGGGGTATGGCTACACCTTC. Amino acid sequence: CASSQGQGYGYTF.

The gene calls are TRBV10-2 and TRBJ2-5; 10 bases are a match to TRBD2. This CDR3 is 15 amino acids long. Trimming took 4 bases from V and 7 from J; bases not matched to a gene: 9. Germline assignment: CDR1 WSHSY and CDR2 SAAADI. CDR3 DNA: TGCGCCAGCAGTGGGGGAGCGGGGGGGAGTGGGACCCAGTACTTC. This gives the protein CASSGGAGGSGTQYF.

The chain is built from TRBV30 and TRBJ2-7; D remains unclear. Germline loops: CDR1 GTSNPN, CDR2 SVGIG (reference sequence). The CDR3 is made up of 16 amino acids. Trimming took 4 bases from V and 1 from J, leaving 20 bases between them. DNA of the CDR3: TGTGCCTGGACCGTGGGTGGCTTAACGGGTTCCTACGAGCAGTACTTC. Translating it yields CAWTVGGLTGSYEQYF.

This chain uses TRBV27 with TRBJ1-2; D perhaps matches TRBD1 (6 bases). CDR1 and CDR2 (germline): MNHEY, SMNVEV (reference sequence). The CDR3 is made up of 15 amino acids. Trimming cost V 5 bases and J 3 bases, with 16 bases left between them. The CDR3 DNA follows: TGTGCCAGCAGTGCACTACAGGGCATCCACTATGGCTACACCTTC. This encodes CASSALQGIHYGYTF.

The V and J genes are TRBV21-1 and TRBJ1-1. TRBV21-1 is shown as a pseudogene. CDR3 length equals 13 residues. The CDR3 loop reads CASSIGEETRAFF. The CDR3 nucleotides are TGTGCCAGCAGCATTGGGGAGGAGACACGAGCTTTCTTT.

CDR3 nucleotides: TGTGCCAGCAGCTTAGACGAGGGGGCGGCCCATGGCTACACCTTC. Encoded protein: CASSLDEGAAHGYTF. The V gene is TRBV7-9, the J gene TRBJ1-2, with TRBD1 identical over 7 bases. Trimming cost V 1 base and J 6 bases; bases outside gene matches: 8. The CDR3 sequence is 15 residues long. Germline V lookup: CDR1 SEHNR, CDR2 FQNEAQ (reference sequence).

The gene calls are TRBV7-3 and TRBJ1-6; a weak D match, TRBD1 (6 bases). Germline CDR1 reads SGHTA; CDR2 reads FQGTGA. The CDR3 loop spans 14 amino acids. V was clipped by 4 bases and J by 7 bases, with 11 bases between them. CDR3 protein: CASSSGGANSPLHF. In DNA form, the CDR3 reads TGTGCCAGCAGCTCGGGGGGCGCGAATTCACCCCTCCACTTT.

The J gene is TRBJ1-6, the V gene TRBV29-1; 7 nucleotides agree with TRBD1. J lost 7 bases, V lost 6 bases, and 6 bases had no gene match. In germline, CDR1 is SQVTM, CDR2 ANQGSEA. The CDR3 contains 13 residues. The CDR3 nucleotides read TGCAGCGTGGCACAGGGGAGGAATTCACCCCTCCACTTT. Amino acid sequence: CSVAQGRNSPLHF.

This rearrangement joins TRBV3-1 (or the pseudogene TRBV3-2) to TRBJ1-1, with 7 bases fitting TRBD1. Per the germline V gene, CDR1 is LGHDT and CDR2 is YNNKEL (reference sequence). The length of the CDR3 is 14 residues. With 1 base clipped from V and 8 bases from J, the junction kept 7 bases outside the gene matches. The CDR3 coding sequence is TGTGCCAGCAGCCAAGCGCCCGGGACAGAAGAAGCTTTCTTT. Translating it yields CASSQAPGTEEAFF.

This chain joins TRBV7-2 and TRBJ2-7, with 7 bases identical to TRBD1. V lost 5 bases and J lost 4; bases outside the gene matches: 2. This CDR3 is built from 12 residues. Germline V gives CDR1 SGHTA, CDR2 FQGNSA. CDR3 sequence (DNA): TGTGCCAGCAGCCCGGGACAGTACGAGCAGTACTTC. It is translated as CASSPGQYEQYF.

The chain recombines TRBV7-2 with TRBJ1-5; 7 positions match TRBD1. Germline trimming cut 4 bases from V and 0 bases from J; bases unmatched to any gene: 12. The CDR3 loop spans 18 amino acids. Per germline, CDR1 SGHTA and CDR2 FQGNSA. The CDR3 loop is CASSSFSRGGPSNQPQHF. CDR3 coding DNA: TGTGCCAGCAGCTCCTTCTCCCGAGGGGGCCCTAGCAATCAGCCCCAGCATTTT.

The table lists this clone with a count of one. The chain employs TRBV5-4 and TRBJ1-4; the match to TRBD1 covers 10 bases. The CDR3 extends over 14 amino acids. Germline lookup yields CDR1 SGHNT and CDR2 YYREEE (reference sequence). The junction had 2 bases not matched to a gene; V was cut back by 2 bases and J by 7 bases. This CDR3 reads CASSFGTGVEKLFF. The CDR3 DNA is TGTGCCAGCAGCTTCGGGACAGGGGTTGAAAAACTGTTTTTT.

The chain links TRBV13 to TRBJ2-7, with D maybe TRBD2 (6 bases). Germline V gives CDR1 PRHDT, CDR2 FYEKMQ (reference sequence). CDR3 length: 18 amino acids. Between the trimmed V and J ends, which lost 1 base and 0 bases, there was a span of 19 bases. The CDR3 bases are TGTGCCAGCAGCTTAGCGCGGGGTGGGGTGGGGAGCTCCTACGAGCAGTACTTC. Translation gives CASSLARGGVGSSYEQYF.

In its sample, this clone was seen a few times. This chain links TRBV25-1 with TRBJ1-1; D is unresolved. The CDR3 is 13 amino acids. Germline CDR1 and CDR2: MGHDK and SYGVNS. V lost 3 bases and J 5 bases, leaving 10 bases between the germline ends. The DNA of the CDR3 is TGTGCCAGCAGTGAGGCGGGTTGGACTGAAGCTTTCTTT. Protein: CASSEAGWTEAFF. Using reference TRBV25-1 and TRBJ1-1 for the parts outside the CDR3, the full variable domain is EADIYQTPRYLVIGTGKKITLECSQTMGHDKMYWYQQDPGMELHLIHYSYGVNSTEKGDLSSESTVSRIRTEHFPLTLESARPSHTSQYLCASSEAGWTEAFFGQGTRLTVV.

V gene TRBV5-4 combines with J gene TRBJ1-2; TRBD1 might be the D (5 bases). V lost 8 bases, J lost 5 bases, and 19 bases lay in between. This CDR3 has 14 amino acids. Germline V CDR1 and CDR2: SGHNT, YYREEE (reference sequence). CDR3 bases: TGTGCCAGTAGCATAAGTGGGGCGGGGTATGGCTACACCTTC. It translates to CASSISGAGYGYTF.

The table lists this clone with a few counts. The J gene is TRBJ1-1, the V gene TRBV3-1 (or the pseudogene TRBV3-2); TRBD1 aligns across 8 bases. V lost 3 bases to trimming and J lost 12 bases; unmatched junction nucleotides: 9. The CDR3 runs 13 residues. Germline CDR1 LGHDT, CDR2 YNNKEL (reference sequence). CDR3 amino acids: CASSHEYRGETFF. The CDR3 DNA follows: TGTGCCAGCAGCCACGAATACAGGGGGGAAACTTTCTTT.

This clone was seen only once. The rearrangement joins TRBV4-1 to TRBJ1-6; a possible D gene is TRBD1 (6 bases). There are 13 residues in the CDR3. Germline-derived CDR1 and CDR2 are MGHRA and YSYEKL. V dropped 1 base and J dropped 10 bases, with 8 bases sitting between them. In DNA, the CDR3 is TGCGCCAGCAGCCAAGCAGGGGTGTCACCCCTCCACTTT. It encodes CASSQAGVSPLHF.

This clone has a handful of counts. The chain links TRBV7-2 to TRBJ1-4; TRBD1 might be the D (5 bases). Germline V gene sequence: CDR1 SGHTA, CDR2 FQGNSA. The V and J ends lost 2 bases and 8 bases respectively, with 12 bases between them. The CDR3 length is 14 residues. The CDR3: CASSLYTGEEKLFF. The DNA for the CDR3 is TGTGCCAGCAGCTTATACACGGGGGAGGAAAAACTGTTTTTT.